This TCR beta chain was sequenced during a study of blood T cells in healthy people across ages (dated by TCRdb to the mid-2010s). For the study in its entirety: Template switching captured roughly one uniquely barcoded TCR beta cDNA molecule per two T cells in model experiments. Using deep sequencing normalized with unique cDNA molecular identifiers, the study measured how TCR beta repertoire diversity changes with age. For two donors (one aged 18 to 29 and one aged 80 or older), the study analyzed two additional independent replicas of 1 million unique cDNA reads from the same blood draw. Donors were grouped into four age groups: young (average roughly 15 years), middle-aged (around 39), aged (about 60) and long-lived (approximately 78). Donors of different ages were randomly distributed across sequencing lanes to avoid experimental bias. The study at large found these results: Estimates of total diversity based on one million sequenced T cells were regarded as lower bounds and as underestimates. Observed TCR beta diversity correlated strongly with the percentage of naive T cells measured by flow cytometry. As age increased, observed TCR beta diversity per million T cells dropped in a roughly linear way, and a significant reduction was already evident by age 40. Donor CMV infection status was unknown, potentially confounding age-related changes in expanded clonotypes. Compared with the aged group, the long-lived group had more naive CD4+ T cells, fewer expanded clones and increased TCR diversity, suggesting age selection. Since profiling was done on bulk unsorted PBMCs, naive and antigen-experienced compartments could not be conclusively compared.

V was cut back by 6 bases and J by 3 bases, leaving a gap of 15 bases between them. The CDR3 sequence holds 14 residues, the cysteine and phenylalanine included. Only CDR3 DNA remains: 42 bases, in frame from the first base. On this clonotype: Its antigen target is currently unknown. The record has no base qualities; no much larger clone is one base away.

Donors were a few dozen systemically healthy Caucasian individuals from Russia aged about 6 to 100 years. Approximately 11 milliliters of peripheral blood were drawn from each donor into EDTA-treated Vacutainer tubes. PBMCs were isolated by Ficoll-Paque density-gradient centrifugation, with at least 7 million obtained per sample. Total RNA was extracted from PBMCs with Trizol reagent, with at least 6 micrograms obtained per sample. The percentages of naive CD45RAhigh/CD27high T cells were determined by flow cytometry on a PBMC aliquot from every donor. The library was produced with 5' RACE. The sample was run on an Illumina HiSeq 2500. The second PCR ran for about 6 to 12 cycles and used a J-beta primer mix along with a sample-barcoded 5' primer. Each TCR beta cDNA molecule received a unique molecular identifier from a template-switch 5' adaptor carrying 12 random nucleotides. Each sample yielded at least 2.5 million CDR3-containing paired-end reads. The Mint cDNA synthesis kit, primed by a TRBC-specific oligonucleotide, was used to synthesize first-strand cDNA from all RNA. All cDNA was treated with uracil-DNA glycosylase and then went through a first 18-cycle PCR with the universal primers M1SS and BC2_uni_R. As for the authors' bioinformatics: Each sample was normalized by randomly selecting 1 million high-quality reads, each carrying a distinct molecular identifier. Reads sharing molecular identifiers were discarded rather than binned into consensus sequences. MiTCR, run with a Q25 quality threshold and the strictest error-elimination algorithm, handled CDR3 identification, clonotype clustering and error correction. A nonparametric unseen species model using Euler transformation provided a lower-bound estimate of total TCR beta diversity. The public reads were reprocessed in TCRdb via fastp at Q25 and MiXCR, keeping in-frame beta chains. Duplicate CDR3 protein sequences are folded into a single record with the most common DNA and genes. The V and J calls here are based on TCRdb, not the publication. In all, the sample holds about 670,000 distinct CDR3 sequences, and 52% of those were seen once. Less than 15% of the sample belongs to the ten largest clones.

The origin of this receptor is a woman of 80 years or more in good health. The chain links TRBV12-3 or TRBV12-4 with TRBJ2-7, and the D gene may be TRBD1, 6 bases matching. Specimen: blood. The bases read TGTGCCAGCAGGGAAACGGGACAAAGCTACGAGCAGTACTTC. Translated, it reads CASRETGQSYEQYF.